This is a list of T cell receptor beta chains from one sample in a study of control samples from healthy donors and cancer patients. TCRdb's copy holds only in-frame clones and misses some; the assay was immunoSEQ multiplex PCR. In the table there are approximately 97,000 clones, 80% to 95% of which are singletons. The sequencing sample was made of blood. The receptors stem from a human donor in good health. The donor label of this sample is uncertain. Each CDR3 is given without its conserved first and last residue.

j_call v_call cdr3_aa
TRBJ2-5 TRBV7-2 ASSSWTSGGRDAQY
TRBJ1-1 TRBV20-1 SASRQENTEAF
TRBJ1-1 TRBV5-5 ASSFGQGNTEAF
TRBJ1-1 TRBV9 ASSVEVDMNTEAF
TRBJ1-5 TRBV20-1 SASPRQGNQPQH
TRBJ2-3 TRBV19 ASSTRQGSSTDTQY
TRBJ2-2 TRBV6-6 ASSRNSGAPSDTGELF
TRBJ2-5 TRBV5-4 ASSLGQRSRETQY
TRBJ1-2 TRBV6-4 ASSQTGNANYGYT
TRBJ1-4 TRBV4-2 ASSQDRGTNEKLF
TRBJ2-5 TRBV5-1 ASSRDVQETQY